This TCR beta chain was observed in a study of regulatory T cells in long-lasting Graves disease. CDR3 regions were amplified by Arm-PCR using iRepertoire HTBI primers to build TCR beta libraries. Using its own MiXCR run on the multiplex PCR reads, TCRdb lists one record per CDR3 protein. The table has about 620,000 distinct CDR3 sequences, approximately 15% seen once; the top ten hold around 18%. CDR1 and CDR2 from the germline V gene are SGHDT and YYEEEE. V dropped 4 bases and J dropped 3; count of bases not matched to a gene: 7. This CDR3 is built from 14 residues. Time point described: newly diagnosed GD, antithyroid drugs for less than 3 months. Generation of the TCR library employed RNA extracted from PBMCs. This sample also appeared in a second study, on T cells in Graves' hyperthyroidism and ophthalmopathy. That paper states: An initial round of RT-PCR targeting the TCR CDR3 relied on the HTBI primer set.

The TCR was taken from a woman in her twenties or thirties with Graves disease. The input for sequencing was peripheral blood mononuclear cells (PBMCs), taken at new diagnosis, from a patient treated with antithyroid drugs. The V and J genes are TRBV5-6 and TRBJ2-7; TRBD2 matches at 7 bases. CDR3 in amino acids: CASSRRGKYYEQYF. The CDR3 nucleotides read TGTGCCAGCAGCAGGCGGGGGAAGTACTACGAGCAGTACTTC.